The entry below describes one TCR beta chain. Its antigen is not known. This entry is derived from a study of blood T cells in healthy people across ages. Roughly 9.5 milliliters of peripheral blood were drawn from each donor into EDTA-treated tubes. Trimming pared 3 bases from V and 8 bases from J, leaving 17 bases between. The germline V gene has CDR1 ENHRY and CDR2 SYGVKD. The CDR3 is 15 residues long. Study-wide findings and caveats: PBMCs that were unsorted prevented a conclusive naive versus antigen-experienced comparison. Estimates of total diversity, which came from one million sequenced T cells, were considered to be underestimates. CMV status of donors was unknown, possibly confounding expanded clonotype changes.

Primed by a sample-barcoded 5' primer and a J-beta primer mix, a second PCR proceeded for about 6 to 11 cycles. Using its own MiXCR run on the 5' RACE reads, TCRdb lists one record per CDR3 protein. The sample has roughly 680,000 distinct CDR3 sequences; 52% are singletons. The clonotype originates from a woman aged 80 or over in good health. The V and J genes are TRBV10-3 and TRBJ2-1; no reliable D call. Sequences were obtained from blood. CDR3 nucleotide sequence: TGTGCCATCAGTGAACCTAGTTTCCGAAGCCATGAGCAGTTCTTC. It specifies CAISEPSFRSHEQFF.